The rows below give T cell receptor beta chains drawn from one sample of a study of blood T cells in healthy people across ages. From the 5' RACE reads, TCRdb called clonotypes with MiXCR, one entry per CDR3 protein. The sample holds roughly 2 million distinct CDR3 sequences, 40% to 55% seen once. The sequenced sample was blood. The receptor source for this set is a woman aged 40-49 years in good health. Both conserved end residues are part of each CDR3. The D gene is left open where the match is weak. Clone size appears in some rows only: once, few, many, or a class for an expanded clone.

J gene: TRBJ2-7
V gene: TRBV29-1
D gene: TRBD1
clone size: -
CDR3 protein: CSVEDWRTGNYEQYF
CDR3 DNA: TGCAGCGTTGAAGATTGGAGGACAGGGAACTACGAGCAGTACTTC

J gene: TRBJ1-1
V gene: TRBV9
D gene: -
clone size: -
CDR3 protein: CASSVPSGTLNTEAFF
CDR3 DNA: TGTGCCAGCAGCGTTCCATCCGGGACACTGAACACTGAAGCTTTCTTT

J gene: TRBJ2-3
V gene: TRBV4-3
D gene: -
clone size: -
CDR3 protein: CASSQEISFRWRGRHRSTDTQYF
CDR3 DNA: TGCGCCAGCAGCCAAGAAATAAGCTTTAGGTGGCGGGGCCGCCATAGGAGCACAGATACGCAGTATTTT

J gene: TRBJ2-3
V gene: TRBV12-3/TRBV12-4
D gene: -
clone size: -
CDR3 protein: CASSSRLPGLRTGAQYF
CDR3 DNA: TGTGCCAGCAGTTCCAGACTCCCGGGACTGCGAACAGGTGCGCAGTATTTC

J gene: TRBJ2-1
V gene: TRBV28
D gene: -
clone size: -
CDR3 protein: CASTGDANEQFF
CDR3 DNA: TGTGCCAGCACCGGGGACGCGAATGAGCAGTTCTTC

J gene: TRBJ1-1
V gene: TRBV20-1
D gene: TRBD1
clone size: -
CDR3 protein: CSAPGQGGTEAFF
CDR3 DNA: TGCAGTGCCCCTGGACAGGGCGGCACTGAAGCTTTCTTT

J gene: TRBJ2-6
V gene: TRBV5-1
D gene: -
clone size: -
CDR3 protein: CATSDVLSGANVLTF
CDR3 DNA: TGCGCCACTTCGGACGTTCTCTCTGGGGCCAACGTCCTGACTTTC

J gene: TRBJ2-6
V gene: TRBV5-1
D gene: -
clone size: -
CDR3 protein: CASSLEIPGADVLTF
CDR3 DNA: TGCGCCAGCAGCTTGGAAATCCCTGGGGCCGACGTCCTGACTTTC

J gene: TRBJ2-1
V gene: TRBV3-1
D gene: -
clone size: -
CDR3 protein: CASSLFEPKFYNEQFF
CDR3 DNA: TGTGCCAGCAGTCTATTCGAGCCCAAATTCTACAATGAGCAGTTCTTC

J gene: TRBJ1-2
V gene: TRBV9
D gene: -
clone size: -
CDR3 protein: CASSVGFNRGYTF
CDR3 DNA: TGTGCCAGCAGCGTAGGGTTTAACAGAGGCTACACCTTC

J gene: TRBJ2-7
V gene: TRBV3-1
D gene: -
clone size: -
CDR3 protein: CASSQDVGGAYEQYF
CDR3 DNA: TGTGCCAGCAGCCAAGATGTCGGCGGAGCCTACGAGCAGTACTTC

J gene: TRBJ2-5
V gene: TRBV6-4
D gene: TRBD2
clone size: -
CDR3 protein: CASSETQGGETQYF
CDR3 DNA: TGTGCCAGCAGTGAAACTCAGGGAGGGGAGACCCAGTACTTC

J gene: TRBJ2-2
V gene: TRBV7-2
D gene: -
clone size: few
CDR3 protein: CASSLAAGTNTGELFF
CDR3 DNA: TGTGCCAGCAGCTTAGCCGCAGGGACGAACACCGGGGAGCTGTTTTTT

J gene: TRBJ2-7
V gene: TRBV28
D gene: -
clone size: -
CDR3 protein: CASSLTAPSYEQYF
CDR3 DNA: TGTGCCAGCAGCCTGACGGCCCCAAGTTACGAGCAGTACTTC

J gene: TRBJ2-7
V gene: TRBV18
D gene: TRBD1
clone size: -
CDR3 protein: CASSTAQGSYEQYF
CDR3 DNA: TGTGCCAGCTCAACCGCACAGGGGTCCTACGAGCAGTACTTC

J gene: TRBJ1-2
V gene: TRBV12-3/TRBV12-4
D gene: TRBD1
clone size: -
CDR3 protein: CASSLVGQGAFNGYTF
CDR3 DNA: TGTGCCAGCAGTTTAGTGGGACAGGGGGCTTTTAATGGCTACACCTTC

J gene: TRBJ2-7
V gene: TRBV5-1
D gene: -
clone size: few
CDR3 protein: CASSLDSQTQYF
CDR3 DNA: TGCGCCAGCAGCTTGGACAGCCAAACGCAGTACTTC

J gene: TRBJ2-7
V gene: TRBV28
D gene: -
clone size: -
CDR3 protein: CASRVTLNYEQYF
CDR3 DNA: TGTGCCAGCCGAGTAACACTTAACTACGAGCAGTACTTC

J gene: TRBJ2-7
V gene: TRBV20-1
D gene: -
clone size: few
CDR3 protein: CSAHWGENPYEQYF
CDR3 DNA: TGCAGTGCTCATTGGGGAGAAAACCCCTACGAGCAGTACTTC

J gene: TRBJ1-2
V gene: TRBV6-5
D gene: -
clone size: -
CDR3 protein: CASSYGDMLRYGYTF
CDR3 DNA: TGTGCCAGCAGTTACGGGGACATGCTACGCTATGGCTACACCTTC

J gene: TRBJ2-5
V gene: TRBV4-2
D gene: -
clone size: few
CDR3 protein: CASSQGISNQGDQETQYF
CDR3 DNA: TGTGCCAGCAGCCAAGGGATCTCTAACCAGGGCGACCAAGAGACCCAGTACTTC

J gene: TRBJ2-4
V gene: TRBV28
D gene: -
clone size: -
CDR3 protein: CASSPLRETENIQYF
CDR3 DNA: TGTGCCAGCAGTCCGCTCCGGGAAACCGAAAACATTCAGTACTTC

J gene: TRBJ2-3
V gene: TRBV18
D gene: -
clone size: -
CDR3 protein: CASSPRGGITDTQYF
CDR3 DNA: TGTGCCAGCTCACCACGGGGCGGGATCACAGATACGCAGTATTTT

J gene: TRBJ2-1
V gene: TRBV4-3
D gene: -
clone size: -
CDR3 protein: CASSQDISGYNEQFF
CDR3 DNA: TGCGCCAGCAGCCAAGATATCTCTGGATACAATGAGCAGTTCTTC

J gene: TRBJ2-3
V gene: TRBV11-2
D gene: -
clone size: -
CDR3 protein: CASSNTNTQYF
CDR3 DNA: TGTGCCAGCAGCAATACAAATACGCAGTATTTT

J gene: TRBJ2-3
V gene: TRBV6-1
D gene: TRBD1
clone size: -
CDR3 protein: CASSEVYRGNTDTQYF
CDR3 DNA: TGTGCCAGCAGTGAAGTATACAGGGGAAACACAGATACGCAGTATTTT

J gene: TRBJ2-1
V gene: TRBV21-1
D gene: -
clone size: few
CDR3 protein: CASSKYRDPSYNEQFF
CDR3 DNA: TGTGCCAGCAGCAAGTACAGGGACCCGTCCTACAATGAGCAGTTCTTC

J gene: TRBJ1-1
V gene: TRBV3-1
D gene: TRBD1
clone size: once
CDR3 protein: CASSHHGQGNTEAFF
CDR3 DNA: TGTGCCAGCAGCCACCACGGACAGGGGAACACTGAAGCTTTCTTT

J gene: TRBJ2-5
V gene: TRBV6-2/TRBV6-3
D gene: TRBD1
clone size: -
CDR3 protein: CASSYIDRAQETQYF
CDR3 DNA: TGTGCCAGCAGTTACATCGACAGGGCCCAAGAGACCCAGTACTTC

J gene: TRBJ2-7
V gene: TRBV19
D gene: -
clone size: -
CDR3 protein: CASKMGPAYYEQYF
CDR3 DNA: TGTGCCAGTAAAATGGGCCCGGCATACTACGAGCAGTACTTC

J gene: TRBJ1-5
V gene: TRBV12-3/TRBV12-4
D gene: -
clone size: -
CDR3 protein: CASSLIGPGLNQPQHF
CDR3 DNA: TGTGCCAGCAGTTTGATAGGGCCAGGGCTGAATCAGCCCCAGCATTTT

J gene: TRBJ2-5
V gene: TRBV5-1
D gene: -
clone size: few
CDR3 protein: CASSLVGGGQGEQYF
CDR3 DNA: TGCGCCAGCAGCTTGGTTGGCGGGGGCCAGGGGGAGCAGTACTTC

J gene: TRBJ2-7
V gene: TRBV2
D gene: -
clone size: -
CDR3 protein: CATYRDYEQYF
CDR3 DNA: TGTGCCACGTACAGGGACTACGAGCAGTACTTC

J gene: TRBJ2-3
V gene: TRBV2
D gene: -
clone size: -
CDR3 protein: CATRGDRMAQYF
CDR3 DNA: TGTGCCACCCGCGGGGATAGAATGGCGCAGTATTTT

J gene: TRBJ2-5
V gene: TRBV3-1
D gene: -
clone size: -
CDR3 protein: CASSQNPTGQETQYF
CDR3 DNA: TGTGCCAGCAGCCAGAACCCGACAGGCCAAGAGACCCAGTACTTC

J gene: TRBJ2-3
V gene: TRBV14
D gene: -
clone size: -
CDR3 protein: CASSQVYEDTQYF
CDR3 DNA: TGTGCCAGCAGCCAAGTTTACGAAGATACGCAGTATTTT

J gene: TRBJ2-7
V gene: TRBV10-3
D gene: -
clone size: -
CDR3 protein: CAISPTGYEQYF
CDR3 DNA: TGTGCCATCAGTCCTACAGGGTACGAGCAGTACTTC

J gene: TRBJ2-5
V gene: TRBV7-2
D gene: -
clone size: many
CDR3 protein: CASSFDGQETQYF
CDR3 DNA: TGTGCCAGCAGCTTCGACGGGCAAGAGACCCAGTACTTC

J gene: TRBJ2-3
V gene: TRBV7-2
D gene: TRBD2
clone size: -
CDR3 protein: CASSGTNPHVHTQYF
CDR3 DNA: TGTGCCAGCAGCGGGACTAACCCTCATGTTCATACGCAGTATTTT

J gene: TRBJ2-3
V gene: TRBV9
D gene: -
clone size: few
CDR3 protein: CASSRWGDSARQQYF
CDR3 DNA: TGTGCCAGCAGCCGTTGGGGGGACAGCGCTAGACAACAGTATTTT

J gene: TRBJ2-2
V gene: TRBV5-1
D gene: -
clone size: -
CDR3 protein: CASSLGMNTGELFF
CDR3 DNA: TGCGCCAGCAGCTTGGGCATGAACACCGGGGAGCTGTTTTTT

J gene: TRBJ2-7
V gene: TRBV6-5
D gene: -
clone size: -
CDR3 protein: CASTKGQLYNEQYF
CDR3 DNA: TGTGCCAGCACGAAGGGCCAGCTGTACAATGAGCAGTACTTC

J gene: TRBJ2-1
V gene: TRBV7-9
D gene: -
clone size: -
CDR3 protein: CASSRESRQFF
CDR3 DNA: TGTGCCAGCAGTAGAGAAAGCCGGCAGTTCTTC

J gene: TRBJ2-3
V gene: TRBV7-2
D gene: -
clone size: -
CDR3 protein: CASSWHAADTQYF
CDR3 DNA: TGTGCCAGCAGCTGGCACGCGGCAGATACGCAGTATTTT

J gene: TRBJ2-7
V gene: TRBV29-1
D gene: -
clone size: -
CDR3 protein: CSVAGQGYEQYF
CDR3 DNA: TGCAGCGTTGCTGGCCAGGGTTACGAGCAGTACTTC

J gene: TRBJ1-1
V gene: TRBV4-1
D gene: -
clone size: -
CDR3 protein: CASSQGVLARLSNTEAFF
CDR3 DNA: TGCGCCAGCAGCCAAGGAGTTTTGGCCCGGCTATCGAACACTGAAGCTTTCTTT

J gene: TRBJ1-1
V gene: TRBV4-2
D gene: -
clone size: once
CDR3 protein: CASSQDPKSTRPEAFF
CDR3 DNA: TGTGCCAGCAGCCAAGACCCAAAATCCACTCGCCCTGAAGCTTTCTTT

J gene: TRBJ2-1
V gene: TRBV5-5
D gene: -
clone size: -
CDR3 protein: CASSLYGRGLRGDSEQFF
CDR3 DNA: TGTGCCAGCAGCTTGTACGGCCGTGGGCTACGAGGAGACAGTGAGCAGTTCTTC

J gene: TRBJ2-7
V gene: TRBV20-1
D gene: -
clone size: -
CDR3 protein: CGARLESEQYF
CDR3 DNA: TGCGGTGCTAGACTAGAGTCAGAGCAGTACTTC

J gene: TRBJ1-2
V gene: TRBV7-9
D gene: -
clone size: -
CDR3 protein: CASSSPGAPMRGYTF
CDR3 DNA: TGTGCCAGCAGCTCCCCAGGGGCTCCTATGCGTGGCTACACCTTC